Each of the 17 T cell receptor beta chains below was sequenced from the same sample in a study of neurological immune-mediated disorders. TCRdb called the 5' RACE reads again in MiXCR, with one record for every CDR3 protein. Among more than 50,000 distinct CDR3 sequences listed, 4% to 6% were seen once. Material for sequencing was PBMCs. Source of these receptors: a woman aged 25 to 39 with multiple sclerosis.

At least ten counts were recorded for this clonotype. The chain uses TRBV20-1 and TRBJ1-4; no definite D call. The CDR3 extends over 14 amino acids. Trimming removed 3 bases from V and 8 bases from J, with 16 bases in between. Germline assignment: CDR1 DFQATT and CDR2 SNEGSKA (reference sequence). CDR3 amino acids: CSASGGSPREKLFF. In DNA, the CDR3 is TGCAGTGCTAGTGGAGGGTCCCCTAGGGAAAAACTGTTTTTT.

The rearrangement uses TRBV12-3 or TRBV12-4 and TRBJ2-1, with 8 bases lining up with TRBD1. Trimming cost V 4 bases and J 0 bases; bases outside gene matches: 2. The CDR3 extends over 15 amino acids. The CDR3 DNA follows: TGTGCCAGCAGTTGGGACAGGAGCTCCTACAATGAGCAGTTCTTC. It specifies CASSWDRSSYNEQFF.

This clonotype was detected ten times or more. The CDR3 DNA follows: TGTGCCAGCAGCTCTAGACAGGGGTGGAGCAATCAGCCCCAGCATTTT. It is translated as CASSSRQGWSNQPQHF. This chain connects TRBV7-8 to TRBJ1-5, with TRBD1 identical over 8 bases. The germline V gene has CDR1 SGHVS and CDR2 FQNEAQ. The CDR3 contains 16 residues. V gave up 4 bases and J gave up 1 base; unmatched junction bases: 6. The whole variable domain, filled in from reference TRBV7-8 and TRBJ1-5, reads GAGVSQSPRYKVAKRGQDVALRCDPISGHVSLFWYQQALGQGPEFLTYFQNEAQLDKSGLPSDRFFAERPEGSVSTLKIQRTQQEDSAVYLCASSSRQGWSNQPQHFGDGTRLSIL.

The sample holds many counts of this clonotype. This chain uses TRBV7-9 with TRBJ1-5; no reliable D call. The CDR3 has 11 residues. V shed 9 bases and J shed 6 bases, with 9 bases lying between them. Germline CDR1 SEHNR, CDR2 FQNEAQ (reference sequence). This chain's CDR3 is CASEAGQPQHF. CDR3 nucleotides: TGTGCCAGTGAGGCGGGTCAGCCCCAGCATTTT.

This clonotype was seen a few times. A much larger clonotype is one base distant, so this may be a read error. The chain employs TRBV7-3 and TRBJ2-4, with 12 bases fitting TRBD1. The J segment lost 10 bases and the V segment lost 4 bases, leaving 20 bases of the junction unmatched. Per the germline V gene, CDR1 is SGHTA and CDR2 is FQGTGA. The CDR3 covers 19 residues. CDR3 in amino acids: CASSSKGGTGGNLGKIQYF. The CDR3 DNA is TGTGCCAGCAGCTCAAAAGGAGGGACAGGGGGCAATCTGGGGAAAATTCAGTACTTC.

This sequence joins TRBV5-1 and TRBJ2-1, with no clear D. Per germline, CDR1 SGHRS and CDR2 YFSETQ. The CDR3 length is 18 residues. V was trimmed by 0 bases and J by 0 bases, leaving 16 bases between them. For the CDR3, the DNA is TGCGCCAGCAGCTTGGGATTGGGCTTAATGAGCTCCTACAATGAGCAGTTCTTC. This encodes CASSLGLGLMSSYNEQFF.

This clonotype was recorded many times. The chain links TRBV11-2 to TRBJ2-3, with TRBD1 matching 7 bases. This CDR3 region has 14 residues. The junction had 13 bases not matched to a gene; V was cut back by 4 bases and J by 12 bases. Per the germline V gene, CDR1 is SGHAT and CDR2 is FQNNGV. CDR3 protein: CASSSPRLGTDQYF. In DNA, the CDR3 is TGTGCCAGCAGCTCCCCTAGATTAGGGACAGACCAGTATTTT.

This clonotype was counted many times. The J gene is TRBJ1-2, the V gene TRBV12-3 or TRBV12-4; 7 bases map to TRBD1. The V gene end was trimmed by 6 bases and the J gene end by 7 bases; junction bases not matched to a gene: 5. This CDR3 spans 12 amino acids. The CDR3 loop is CASRTGRGGYTF. In nucleotides, the CDR3 is TGTGCCAGCAGGACAGGGAGAGGTGGCTACACCTTC.

This clonotype was seen repeatedly, ten times or more. One end of the junction varies from germline; a read error may be responsible. V is TRBV10-2 and J is TRBJ1-5, with 9 bases identical to TRBD1. This CDR3 has 13 residues. Looked up from germline, CDR1 is WSHSY and CDR2 is SAAADI. CDR3 protein: CASAGTGNQPQNF. The CDR3 DNA reads as TGCGCCAGTGCCGGGACAGGGAATCAGCCCCAGAATTTT.

This clonotype was detected ten times or more. The chain has TRBV29-1 and TRBJ2-1; tentatively, D is TRBD1 (6 bases). V was shortened by 4 bases and J by 6 bases, with 13 bases between the two germline ends. This CDR3 is 13 amino acids long. Germline values: CDR1 SQVTM, CDR2 ANQGSEA. CDR3 amino acids: CSVAPGTINEQFF. CDR3 sequence (DNA): TGCAGCGTTGCCCCCGGGACAATCAATGAGCAGTTCTTC.

This rearrangement joins TRBV15 to TRBJ2-7; possibly TRBD2 for D (5 bases). Trimming pared 5 bases from V and 2 bases from J, leaving 16 bases between. This CDR3 is 15 amino acids long. CDR1 LNHNV and CDR2 YYDKDF come from the germline V gene (reference sequence). The CDR3: CATSAPGVSPYEQYF. The CDR3 nucleotides are TGTGCCACCAGCGCCCCCGGGGTGTCCCCCTACGAGCAGTACTTC. The whole variable domain, filled in from reference TRBV15 and TRBJ2-7, reads DAMVIQNPRYQVTQFGKPVTLSCSQTLNHNVMYWYQQKSSQAPKLLFHYYDKDFNNEADTPDNFQSRRPNTSFCFLDIRSPGLGDTAMYLCATSAPGVSPYEQYFGPGTRLTVT.

At least ten counts were recorded for this clonotype. The rearrangement uses TRBV20-1 and TRBJ2-7; TRBD2 agrees at 9 bases. Germline loops: CDR1 DFQATT, CDR2 SNEGSKA (reference sequence). The CDR3 runs to 15 residues. V gave up 0 bases and J gave up 0 bases; unmatched junction bases: 3. The CDR3 sequence: CSARDPSGASYEQYF. In DNA, the CDR3 is TGCAGTGCTAGAGACCCTAGCGGGGCCTCCTACGAGCAGTACTTC.

The genes are TRBV5-1 and TRBJ2-7, with D perhaps being TRBD1 or TRBD2 (5 bases each). This CDR3 is 14 amino acids long. Germline CDR1 and CDR2: SGHRS and YFSETQ. Trimming shortened V by 4 bases and J by 2 bases, and 13 bases separated the two germline ends. The CDR3 protein is CASSPSGTPYEQYF. CDR3 nucleotides: TGCGCCAGCAGCCCCTCCGGGACCCCCTACGAGCAGTACTTC.

This clonotype came up a few times. The chain combines TRBV2 with TRBJ2-3, with D tentatively TRBD1 (6 bases). Germline V gene sequence: CDR1 SNHLY, CDR2 FYNNEI. The length of the CDR3 is 13 residues. Trimming cost V 11 bases and J 6 bases, with 18 bases left between them. The CDR3 sequence: CAGTRERGDTQYF. As DNA, the CDR3 is TGTGCCGGAACCCGGGAAAGGGGGGATACGCAGTATTTT.

This clonotype is labeled medium-sized (0.01 to 0.1%). As DNA, the CDR3 is TGTGCCAGCAGCTCCACGGGTGGAGCCAAAAACATTCAGTACTTC. Its translation: CASSSTGGAKNIQYF. This chain joins TRBV5-6 and TRBJ2-4; D is undetermined. Trimming took 3 bases from V and 0 from J, leaving 10 bases between them. CDR1 and CDR2 from the germline V gene are SGHDT and YYEEEE. The CDR3 loop spans 15 amino acids.

This clonotype was seen at least ten times. The rearrangement links TRBV20-1 to TRBJ2-2; TRBD2 might be the D (5 bases). Germline values: CDR1 DFQATT, CDR2 SNEGSKA (reference sequence). V was pared by 1 base and J by 5 bases, with 5 bases between. The CDR3 extends over 12 amino acids. The CDR3 sequence is CSARGGTGELFF. CDR3 sequence (DNA): TGCAGTGCTAGAGGCGGGACCGGGGAGCTGTTTTTT.

This clonotype has a count of ten or more. The CDR3 reads CAISESFLVGTTYAYF. In DNA form, the CDR3 reads TGTGCCATCAGTGAGTCTTTTTTGGTGGGGACAACCTACGCGTACTTC. This sequence joins TRBV10-3 and TRBJ2-7; weak D call: TRBD1 (6 bases). The germline CDR1 and CDR2 sequences are ENHRY and SYGVKD. The V end lost 0 bases, the J end lost 12 bases, and 24 bases lay between the germline ends. The length of the CDR3 is 16 residues.